The entry that follows covers one T cell receptor beta chain sequence. Its antigen is currently unknown. TCRdb's copy holds only in-frame clones and misses some; the assay was immunoSEQ multiplex PCR. Here the sample spans millions of clones, about 92% being singletons. The sample belongs to a study of shared clonotypes between healthy human individuals. Points from the study as a whole: Larger richness was generally estimated for naive than memory subsets. Of the naive CD4 clonotypes, roughly 5.5% were shared across several donors.

Germline loops: CDR1 MNHEY, CDR2 SVGAGI. V shed 3 bases and J shed 5 bases, with 7 bases lying between them. This CDR3 comprises 12 residues. The sequenced sample consisted of naive CD4+ T cells sorted from blood. Sample subset: CD45RA+ positively selected. The rearrangement joins TRBV6-5 to TRBJ1-2; D call uncertain. This TCR derives from a man younger than 35 in good health. CDR3 protein: CASSYMGYGYTF. The DNA of the CDR3 is TGTGCCAGCAGTTATATGGGATATGGCTACACCTTC.